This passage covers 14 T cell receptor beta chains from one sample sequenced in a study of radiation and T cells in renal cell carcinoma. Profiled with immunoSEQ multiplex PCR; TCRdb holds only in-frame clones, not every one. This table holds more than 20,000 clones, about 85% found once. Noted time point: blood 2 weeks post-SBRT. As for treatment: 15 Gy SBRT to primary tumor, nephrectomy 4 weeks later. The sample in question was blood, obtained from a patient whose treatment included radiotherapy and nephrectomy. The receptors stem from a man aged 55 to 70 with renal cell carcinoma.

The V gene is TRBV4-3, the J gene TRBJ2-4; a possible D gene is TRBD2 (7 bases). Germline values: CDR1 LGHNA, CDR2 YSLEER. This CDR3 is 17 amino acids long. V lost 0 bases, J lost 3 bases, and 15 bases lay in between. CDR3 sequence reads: CASSQDSKGGDKNIQYF. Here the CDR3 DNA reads TGCGCCAGCAGCCAAGATAGCAAGGGGGGGGACAAAAACATTCAGTACTTC.

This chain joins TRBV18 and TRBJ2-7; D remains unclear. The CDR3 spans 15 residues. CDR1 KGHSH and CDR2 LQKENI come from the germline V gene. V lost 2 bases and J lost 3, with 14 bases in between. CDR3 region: CASSPSTLGGYEQYF. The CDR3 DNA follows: TGTGCCAGCTCACCATCCACCCTAGGCGGCTACGAGCAGTACTTC. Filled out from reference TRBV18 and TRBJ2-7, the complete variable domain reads NAGVMQNPRHLVRRRGQEARLRCSPMKGHSHVYWYRQLPEEGLKFMVYLQKENIIDESGMPKERFSAEFPKEGPSILRIQQVVRGDSAAYFCASSPSTLGGYEQYFGPGTRLTVT.

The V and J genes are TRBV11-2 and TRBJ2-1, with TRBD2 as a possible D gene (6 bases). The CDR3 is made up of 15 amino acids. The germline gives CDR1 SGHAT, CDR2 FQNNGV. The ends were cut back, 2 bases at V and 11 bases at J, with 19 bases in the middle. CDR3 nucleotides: TGTGCCAGCAGCTTAATTGTGATGCGCGGGGTGAAGCAGTTCTTC. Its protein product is CASSLIVMRGVKQFF.

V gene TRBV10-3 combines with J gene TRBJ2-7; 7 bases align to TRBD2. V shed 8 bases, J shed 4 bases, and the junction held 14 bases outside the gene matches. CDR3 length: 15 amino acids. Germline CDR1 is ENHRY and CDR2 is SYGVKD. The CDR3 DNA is TGTGCCATCCGGGAAGGCGGGAGTTCGAGATACGAGCAGTACTTC. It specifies CAIREGGSSRYEQYF.

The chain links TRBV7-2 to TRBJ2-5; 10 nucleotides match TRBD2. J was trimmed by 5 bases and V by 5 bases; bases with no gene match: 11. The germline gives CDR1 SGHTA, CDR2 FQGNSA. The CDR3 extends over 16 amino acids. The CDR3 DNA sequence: TGTGCCAGCAGCACTAGCGGGACCTCGGGCTGGGAGACCCAGTACTTC. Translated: CASSTSGTSGWETQYF.

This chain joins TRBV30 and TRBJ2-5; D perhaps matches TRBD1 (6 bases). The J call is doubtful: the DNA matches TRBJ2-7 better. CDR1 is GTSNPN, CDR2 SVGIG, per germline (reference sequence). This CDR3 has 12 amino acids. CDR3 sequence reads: CAWTLDSHEQYF. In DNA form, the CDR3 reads TGTGCCTGGACTTTGGACAGTCACGAGCAGTACTTC.

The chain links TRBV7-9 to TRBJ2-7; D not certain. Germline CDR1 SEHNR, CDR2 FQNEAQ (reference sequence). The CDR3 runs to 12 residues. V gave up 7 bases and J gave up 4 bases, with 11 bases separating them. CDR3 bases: TGTGCCAGCACCTATGGAGCGTACGAGCAGTACTTC. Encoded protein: CASTYGAYEQYF.

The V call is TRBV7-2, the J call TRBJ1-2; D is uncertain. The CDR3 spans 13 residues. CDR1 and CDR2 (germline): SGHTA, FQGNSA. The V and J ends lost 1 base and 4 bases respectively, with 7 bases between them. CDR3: CASSLGLTYGYTF. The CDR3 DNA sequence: TGTGCCAGCAGCTTAGGGTTGACCTATGGCTACACCTTC.

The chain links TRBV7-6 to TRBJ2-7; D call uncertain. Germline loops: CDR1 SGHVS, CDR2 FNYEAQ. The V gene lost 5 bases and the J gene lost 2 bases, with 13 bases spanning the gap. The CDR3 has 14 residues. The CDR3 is CASSPSRRTYEQYF. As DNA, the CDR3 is TGTGCCAGCAGCCCGTCACGGCGGACCTACGAGCAGTACTTC.

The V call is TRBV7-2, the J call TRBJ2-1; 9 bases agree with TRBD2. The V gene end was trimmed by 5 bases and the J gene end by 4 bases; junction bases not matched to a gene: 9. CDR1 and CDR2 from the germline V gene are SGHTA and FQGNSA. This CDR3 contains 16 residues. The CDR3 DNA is TGTGCCAGCAGCGCTCAGACTAGCGGATATTACAATGAGCAGTTCTTC. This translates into CASSAQTSGYYNEQFF.

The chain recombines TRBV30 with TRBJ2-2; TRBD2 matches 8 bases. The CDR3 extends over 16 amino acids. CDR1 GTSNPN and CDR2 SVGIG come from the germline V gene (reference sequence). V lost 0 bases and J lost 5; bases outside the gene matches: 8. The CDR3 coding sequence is TGTGCCTGGAGTGTAAGCGGGAGTTGGATTACCGGGGAGCTGTTTTTT. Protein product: CAWSVSGSWITGELFF. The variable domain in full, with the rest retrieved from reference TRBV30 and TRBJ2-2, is SQTIHQWPATLVQPVGSPLSLECTVEGTSNPNLYWYRQAAGRGLQLLFYSVGIGQISSEVPQNLSASRPQDRQFILSSKKLLLSDSGFYLCAWSVSGSWITGELFFGEGSRLTVL.

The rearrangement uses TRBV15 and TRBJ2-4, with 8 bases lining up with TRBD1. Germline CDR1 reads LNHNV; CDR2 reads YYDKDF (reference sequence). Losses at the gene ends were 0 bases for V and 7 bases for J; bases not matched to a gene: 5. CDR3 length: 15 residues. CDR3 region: CATSRDPTGENIQYF. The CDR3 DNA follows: TGTGCCACCAGCAGAGATCCGACAGGGGAGAACATTCAGTACTTC.

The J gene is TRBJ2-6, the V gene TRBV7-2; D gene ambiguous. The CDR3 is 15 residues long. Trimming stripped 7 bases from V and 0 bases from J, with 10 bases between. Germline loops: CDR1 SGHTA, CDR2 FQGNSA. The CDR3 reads CASNPGISGANVLTF. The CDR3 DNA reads TGTGCCAGCAACCCTGGGATCTCTGGGGCCAACGTCCTGACTTTC. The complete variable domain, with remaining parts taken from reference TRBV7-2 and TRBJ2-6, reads GAGVSQSPSNKVTEKGKDVELRCDPISGHTALYWYRQSLGQGLEFLIYFQGNSAPDKSGLPSDRFSAERTGGSVSTLTIQRTQQEDSAVYLCASNPGISGANVLTFGAGSRLTVL.

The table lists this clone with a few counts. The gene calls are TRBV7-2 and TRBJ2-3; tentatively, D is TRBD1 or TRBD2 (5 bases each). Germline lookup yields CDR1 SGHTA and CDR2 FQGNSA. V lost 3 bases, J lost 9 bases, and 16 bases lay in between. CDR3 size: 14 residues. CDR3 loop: CASSFGAAIDTQYF. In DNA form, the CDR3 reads TGTGCCAGCAGCTTCGGGGCAGCGATAGACACGCAGTATTTT.